This T cell receptor beta chain appears in the sequencing data of a study of T-cell reconstitution after alpha-beta-depleted transplantation in children. Preparation of the TCRbeta library was carried out with unique molecular identifiers. TCRdb processed the PCR reads anew with MiXCR; each CDR3 protein has one entry. The table records about 200,000 distinct CDR3 sequences, roughly 15% of them present only once. Between the trimmed V and J ends, which lost 3 bases and 7 bases, there was a span of 12 bases. The germline V gene encodes CDR1 SGHNT and CDR2 YENEEA. This CDR3 has 13 amino acids. This clonotype was observed at least ten times.

The specimen comprised PBMCs from the stem cell graft donor, sampled from the stem cell graft. The chain recombines TRBV11-3 with TRBJ2-5, with a tentative D call TRBD2 (7 bases). This TCR was recovered from a human donor who donated a stem cell graft to a child with acute lymphoblastic leukemia. In DNA form, the CDR3 reads TGTGCCAGCAGCTTGGGGGGGCCGGGGACCCAGTACTTC. As protein: CASSLGGPGTQYF.